This T cell receptor beta chain came from a study of cytomegalovirus exposure and HLA in healthy donors. Broader study findings: A later analysis found that most CMV-associated TCR beta chains appeared HLA-restricted. Judged likely to be a sequencing artifact was a cluster of highly shared sequence variants. More than 15,000 TCR beta sequences were associated with HLA alleles at 0.05 false discovery rate in a later analysis.

A word on this clone: The antigen is undetermined.

Use of 60 Vbeta and 13 Jbeta primers characterized the PCR. The assay was immunoSEQ multiplex PCR, and TCRdb's table has in-frame clones only and misses some. The data hold around 180,000 clones, with 77% observed a single time. The clonotype originates from a woman in her thirties in good health and CMV-seropositive. Specimen: PBMCs.

The CDR3 region is CSVRKETGSTEAFF. The CDR3 bases are TGCAGCGTCCGAAAGGAGACAGGATCCACTGAAGCTTTCTTT. The chain employs TRBV29-1 and TRBJ1-1; perhaps TRBD1 as D (6 bases). CDR1 is SQVTM, CDR2 ANQGSEA, per germline. This CDR3 is 14 amino acids long. With 6 bases removed from V and 4 bases from J, the gap between germline ends came to 18 bases.